This TCR beta chain comes out of a study of blood T cell repertoires in COVID-19. Assay used: immunoSEQ multiplex PCR; TCRdb lists only in-frame clones, some missing. The sample holds 150,000 to 200,000 clones; about 88% are singletons and the top ten take roughly 7%. The CDR3 has 16 amino acids. The ends were cut back, 4 bases at V and 0 bases at J, with 17 bases in the middle. The germline V gene encodes CDR1 SGHRS and CDR2 YFSETQ. This sequence originates from a woman of 80 years or more in a cohort sampled during active or convalescent COVID-19. The sample comprised peripheral blood. V is TRBV5-1 and J is TRBJ2-7, with a possible D match to TRBD1 (6 bases). The DNA of the CDR3 is TGCGCCAGCAGCGCCGTTGAGGCAGGGGACTCCTACGAGCAGTACTTC. Translating gives CASSAVEAGDSYEQYF.